These 17 T cell receptor beta chains were all obtained from the same sample, sequenced in a study of T cell repertoires in cytomegalovirus infection. MiXCR was run by TCRdb on the reads, yielding one entry per CDR3 protein. The sample contains 380,000 or so distinct CDR3 sequences, roughly 34% of which appear only once. Their antigen targets remain unknown. This material consisted of cultured PBMCs, taken from culture after CMV antigen stimulation. The receptors stem from a human donor in good health (CMV status not recorded). Some clones in this sample may be carry-over from other donors' samples.

This clonotype came up a few times. The CDR3 bases are TGCAGCGTCCCCGACGTTGGACTAGCGGGTTGGGGTGAGCAGTTCTTC. Translating gives CSVPDVGLAGWGEQFF. The chain links TRBV29-1 to TRBJ2-1, with 11 bases aligning to TRBD2. Losses at the gene ends were 6 bases for V and 9 bases for J; bases not matched to a gene: 16. Germline V lookup: CDR1 SQVTM, CDR2 ANQGSEA. The CDR3 runs to 16 residues.

This clonotype appeared a few times. The CDR3 protein is CASSLYAGGRYNEQFF. For the CDR3, the DNA is TGTGCCAGCAGCTTATACGCGGGAGGGCGGTACAATGAGCAGTTCTTC. The chain recombines TRBV11-2 with TRBJ2-1, with 9 bases that match TRBD2. Germline values: CDR1 SGHAT, CDR2 FQNNGV. This CDR3 contains 16 residues. With 2 bases clipped from V and 4 bases from J, the junction kept 6 bases outside the gene matches.

This clonotype was recorded a few times. The chain has TRBV6-1 and TRBJ2-3, with 12 nucleotides matching TRBD2. Germline lookup yields CDR1 MNHNS and CDR2 SASEGT. The CDR3 totals 15 residues. Trimming removed 6 bases from V and 5 bases from J; junction bases left unmatched: 6. CDR3 residues: CASRRLAGVGDTQYF. The CDR3, as DNA: TGTGCCAGCAGGCGACTAGCGGGAGTCGGAGATACGCAGTATTTT.

The chain joins TRBV11-2 to TRBJ2-2, with TRBD1 matching over 7 bases. J lost 13 bases, V lost 11 bases, and 16 bases had no gene match. The CDR3 has 13 amino acids. Germline loops: CDR1 SGHAT, CDR2 FQNNGV. The CDR3 nucleotides read TGTGCCGGGGGACAGCTCCTTCACGGAGTGCTGTTTTTT. Amino acids: CAGGQLLHGVLFF.

V usage is TRBV6-8 and J usage is TRBJ1-1; D unresolved. The V end was cut by 9 bases, the J end by 1 base, with 15 bases between. Germline-derived CDR1 and CDR2 are MNHGY and SAAAGT. This CDR3 has 14 residues. CDR3 sequence (DNA): TGTGCCAGTGTCGGGCCCTTCGGGAACACTGAAGCTTTCTTT. Its translation is CASVGPFGNTEAFF.

This chain links TRBV6-6 with TRBJ1-5; D gene ambiguous. Germline V gene sequence: CDR1 MNHNY, CDR2 SVGAGI (reference sequence). This CDR3 has 15 residues. V was pared by 1 base and J by 0 bases, with 7 bases between. This CDR3 is CASSYLRDSNQPQHF. The CDR3 DNA follows: TGTGCCAGCAGTTACTTACGAGATAGCAATCAGCCCCAGCATTTT.

The chain has TRBV6-2 or TRBV6-3 and TRBJ2-1, with 13 bases that match TRBD2. Germline V gives CDR1 MNHEY, CDR2 SVGEGT. Trimming at V came to 0 bases and at J to 8 bases, leaving 7 bases not matched to a gene. The CDR3 has 17 amino acids. In DNA form, the CDR3 reads TGTGCCAGCAGTTACTCTGTACTAGCGGGAGGGGGCCATGAGCAGTTCTTC. Translation gives CASSYSVLAGGGHEQFF.

This clonotype was counted ten times or more. The gene calls are TRBV7-2 and TRBJ2-7; the D is unclear. This CDR3 has 13 amino acids. Per the germline V gene, CDR1 is SGHTA and CDR2 is FQGNSA. V was cut by 0 bases and J by 3 bases, with 6 bases left in between. CDR3 sequence (DNA): TGTGCCAGCAGCTTAGCCGCCAACTACGAGCAGTACGTC. Protein sequence: CASSLAANYEQYV.

This chain joins TRBV12-3 or TRBV12-4 and TRBJ2-5, with 9 positions matching TRBD2. The CDR3 is 17 residues long. V trimming: 1 base; J trimming: 2 bases; junction bases outside the gene matches: 8. The CDR3 DNA reads as TGTGCCAGCAGTTTAGGGCGGACTAGCGTAATTCAAGAGACCCAGTACTTC. Its translation: CASSLGRTSVIQETQYF.

This clonotype came up a few times. This rearrangement joins TRBV20-1 to TRBJ2-3; 12 positions match TRBD2. CDR1 and CDR2 from the germline V gene are DFQATT and SNEGSKA (reference sequence). V shed 3 bases, J shed 7 bases, and the junction held 5 bases outside the gene matches. The CDR3 runs 14 residues. The CDR3 reads CSASQTSGSNTQYF. In nucleotides, the CDR3 is TGCAGTGCTAGCCAGACTAGCGGGAGCAATACGCAGTATTTT.

This chain joins TRBV20-1 and TRBJ2-5, with no clear D. V was clipped by 1 base and J by 2 bases, with 5 bases between them. The CDR3 has 12 amino acids. The germline gives CDR1 DFQATT, CDR2 SNEGSKA (reference sequence). The CDR3 loop reads CSARGTQETQYF. For the CDR3, the DNA is TGCAGTGCTAGAGGAACTCAAGAGACCCAGTACTTC.

In its sample, this clonotype was seen a few times. The V and J genes are TRBV12-3 or TRBV12-4 and TRBJ2-2; TRBD2 matches 8 bases. The CDR3 runs 16 residues. With 3 bases clipped from V and 6 bases from J, the junction kept 9 bases outside the gene matches. The CDR3 region is CASSFSGTFNAGELFF. DNA for the CDR3: TGTGCCAGCAGTTTTAGCGGGACATTTAACGCCGGGGAGCTGTTTTTT.

V usage is TRBV4-3 and J usage is TRBJ2-1; D is uncertain. The CDR3 is made up of 16 amino acids. V shed 3 bases and J shed 0 bases, with 12 bases lying between them. Germline V lookup: CDR1 LGHNA, CDR2 YSLEER. The CDR3 DNA follows: TGCGCCAGCAGCCAGGGCCTTACCGGCTCCTACAATGAGCAGTTCTTC. Protein sequence: CASSQGLTGSYNEQFF.

The chain couples TRBV12-3 or TRBV12-4 to TRBJ2-7; 9 bases line up with TRBD2. Trimming took 0 bases from V and 6 from J; bases not matched to a gene: 12. The CDR3 is 17 residues long. The CDR3 sequence: CASSLAVRIAGDAEQYF. The CDR3 DNA is TGTGCCAGCAGTTTAGCGGTGAGAATAGCGGGAGATGCCGAGCAGTACTTC.

This clonotype was observed a few times. The DNA of the CDR3 is TGTGCCAGCAGCCTCGGCGGGACAGGGGGCGTGTACGAGCAGTACTTC. It encodes CASSLGGTGGVYEQYF. The chain recombines TRBV6-5 with TRBJ2-7, with TRBD1 matching 12 bases. The CDR3 is made up of 16 amino acids. Germline V CDR1 and CDR2: MNHEY, SVGAGI. V shed 6 bases and J 4 bases; nucleotides not matched to a gene: 10.

The gene calls are TRBV12-3 or TRBV12-4 and TRBJ2-3, with TRBD2 matching 7 bases. J lost 6 bases, V lost 8 bases, and 14 bases had no gene match. The length of the CDR3 is 15 residues. CDR3 sequence: CASSKRGPSSDTQYF. The CDR3 DNA is TGTGCCAGCTCCAAGCGGGGTCCTTCTAGTGATACGCAGTATTTT.

This clonotype turned up a few times. The chain has TRBV12-3 or TRBV12-4 and TRBJ1-5; TRBD1 is a possible D gene (6 bases). The CDR3 has 13 amino acids. V lost 7 bases and J lost 7, with 14 bases in between. This CDR3 is CASKAGGHQPQHF. CDR3 coding DNA: TGTGCCAGCAAGGCGGGGGGCCACCAGCCCCAGCATTTT.